The 20 T cell receptor beta chains below come from one sample, sequenced in a study of regulatory T cells in long-lasting Graves disease. Noted time point: newly diagnosed GD, antithyroid drugs for less than 3 months. PBMCs were the source of the RNA used for TCR sequencing. Construction of the TCR beta libraries employed iRepertoire HTBI primers in conjunction with Arm-PCR of CDR3 regions. TCRdb reanalysed the multiplex PCR reads using MiXCR and keeps one entry per CDR3 protein. The sample has 450,000 to 600,000 distinct CDR3 sequences, roughly 15% seen once. These data also formed part of another study, on T cells in Graves' hyperthyroidism and ophthalmopathy.

The specimen comprised peripheral blood mononuclear cells (PBMCs), sampled at new diagnosis, from a patient treated with antithyroid drugs. The origin of the receptors is a man aged 40-49 years with Graves disease.

The V call is TRBV25-1, the J call TRBJ2-1, with 14 nucleotides matching TRBD2. In germline, CDR1 is MGHDK, CDR2 SYGVNS. V was clipped by 2 bases and J by 7 bases; unmatched bases: 13. This CDR3 comprises 19 residues. The DNA for the CDR3 is TGTGCCAGCAGTGAAATTCTCGGACTAGCGGGAGGTAGTGGAAATGAGCAGTTCTTC. It specifies CASSEILGLAGGSGNEQFF.

The chain combines TRBV5-1 with TRBJ2-5, with TRBD2 matching 11 bases. The V and J ends lost 0 bases and 1 base, in that order; junction bases with no gene match: 2. Germline V lookup: CDR1 SGHRS, CDR2 YFSETQ. The CDR3 sequence is 16 residues long. In DNA form, the CDR3 reads TGCGCCAGCAGCTTGGGTACTAGCGGGAGCCAAGAGACCCAGTACTTC. This translates into CASSLGTSGSQETQYF.

This clonotype was recorded a few times. This sequence joins TRBV20-1 and TRBJ1-5, with 7 bases aligning to TRBD1. V lost 0 bases to trimming and J lost 1 base; unmatched junction nucleotides: 21. This CDR3 region has 21 residues. Looked up from germline, CDR1 is DFQATT and CDR2 is SNEGSKA (reference sequence). The CDR3 spells CSARDSYGTGVRWGSNQPQHF. CDR3 DNA: TGCAGTGCTAGAGATTCGTACGGAACAGGGGTAAGGTGGGGGAGCAATCAGCCCCAGCATTTT.

This clonotype was detected ten times or more. The chain employs TRBV20-1 and TRBJ2-1; TRBD2 matches 11 bases. J gave up 4 bases and V 3 bases, and 5 bases lay outside the gene matches. The CDR3 runs to 15 residues. In germline, CDR1 is DFQATT, CDR2 SNEGSKA (reference sequence). The CDR3 loop is CSASGTSGFYNEQFF. The CDR3 DNA follows: TGCAGTGCTAGTGGGACTAGCGGTTTTTACAATGAGCAGTTCTTC.

The gene calls are TRBV7-9 and TRBJ1-3; no firm D call. Germline CDR1 and CDR2: SEHNR and FQNEAQ (reference sequence). The CDR3 sequence is 14 residues long. V was pared by 6 bases and J by 4 bases, with 13 bases between. The CDR3 DNA is TGTGCCAGCAGGGAACAGAGAAGCGGAAACACCATATATTTT. Residues: CASREQRSGNTIYF.

Only a few counts were recorded for this clonotype. This chain connects TRBV4-1 to TRBJ1-3; D gene unclear. The germline gives CDR1 MGHRA, CDR2 YSYEKL. V dropped 3 bases and J dropped 2 bases, with 5 bases sitting between them. CDR3 size: 13 residues. In nucleotides, the CDR3 is TGCGCCAGCAGCCAGCTTACTGGAAACACCATATATTTT. Translation gives CASSQLTGNTIYF.

The chain employs TRBV29-1 and TRBJ1-5; D may be TRBD1 (6 bases). CDR3 size: 13 residues. Germline-derived CDR1 and CDR2 are SQVTM and ANQGSEA. Trimming shortened V by 3 bases and J by 7 bases, and 13 bases separated the two germline ends. In DNA form, the CDR3 reads TGCAGCGTTGAGGGTAGGGGGGGCCAGCCCCAGCATTTT. Protein product: CSVEGRGGQPQHF.

This clonotype came up a few times. V gene TRBV5-1 combines with J gene TRBJ2-1; TRBD1 agrees at 8 bases. Germline values: CDR1 SGHRS, CDR2 YFSETQ. After removal of 4 bases from V and 1 base from J, the junction contained 4 bases not matched to a gene. This CDR3 spans 15 amino acids. The CDR3 DNA follows: TGCGCCAGCAGCGGTGGACAGGGTTCCTACAATGAGCAGTTCTTC. It codes for CASSGGQGSYNEQFF.

The chain is built from TRBV15 and TRBJ1-5; 10 nucleotides align to TRBD1. This CDR3 region has 15 residues. Germline trimming cut 8 bases from V and 1 base from J; bases unmatched to any gene: 5. Germline V gene sequence: CDR1 LNHNV, CDR2 YYDKDF (reference sequence). For the CDR3, the DNA is TGTGCCACCGGGACAGGGGATAGGAGCAATCAGCCCCAGCATTTT. It translates to CATGTGDRSNQPQHF.

This clonotype was recorded a few times. The chain joins TRBV20-1 to TRBJ1-6; D unresolved. From germline, CDR1 is DFQATT and CDR2 SNEGSKA (reference sequence). There are 15 residues in the CDR3. Trimming left V 2 bases short and J 1 base short, with 9 bases between. CDR3 DNA sequence: TGCAGTGCTAGACCTGGGGAATCCTATAATTCACCCCTCCACTTT. Residues: CSARPGESYNSPLHF.

This clonotype occurred many times. V and J are TRBV28 and TRBJ2-7; 11 bases match TRBD1. CDR3 length: 15 amino acids. V lost 8 bases, J lost 4 bases, and 10 bases stayed unmatched. Germline CDR1 and CDR2: MDHEN and SYDVKM. In DNA, the CDR3 is TGTGCCAGCGTGGAGGGGGGACAGGGGGGTTACGAGCAGTACTTC. The encoded protein is CASVEGGQGGYEQYF.

This clonotype showed up many times. The chain links TRBV5-1 to TRBJ2-7; the D gene could be TRBD1 or TRBD2 (5 bases each). Per the germline V gene, CDR1 is SGHRS and CDR2 is YFSETQ. CDR3 size: 16 residues. Trimming removed 0 bases from V and 0 bases from J, with 13 bases in between. The CDR3 loop reads CASSLGIRDRSYEQYF. The CDR3 nucleotides read TGCGCCAGCAGCTTGGGCATCCGGGACCGCTCCTACGAGCAGTACTTC.

In this sample, this clonotype turned up a few times. The chain has TRBV24-1 and TRBJ2-2, with 9 bases matching TRBD2. Trimming at V came to 11 bases and at J to 6 bases, leaving 12 bases not matched to a gene. From germline, CDR1 is KGHDR and CDR2 SFDVKD. The length of the CDR3 is 15 residues. The CDR3 DNA sequence: TGTGCCATCGGAGGGGTTAGCGGGAGTTCCGGGGAGCTGTTTTTT. This encodes CAIGGVSGSSGELFF.

At least ten counts were recorded for this clonotype. The rearrangement links TRBV6-1 to TRBJ2-7; 7 positions agree with TRBD2. In germline, CDR1 is MNHNS, CDR2 SASEGT. CDR3 size: 17 residues. Germline trimming cut 5 bases from V and 5 bases from J; bases unmatched to any gene: 18. Here the CDR3 reads CASSMVFAGWEGHEQYF. The CDR3 region has the DNA TGTGCCAGCAGTATGGTCTTTGCGGGATGGGAGGGCCACGAGCAGTACTTC.

This clonotype has at least ten counts. The gene calls are TRBV29-1 and TRBJ1-1; possibly TRBD1 for D (5 bases). CDR1 is SQVTM, CDR2 ANQGSEA, per germline. The germline V and J ends were trimmed by 7 bases and 0 bases, with 12 bases remaining between them. The CDR3 is made up of 13 amino acids. CDR3 amino acids: CSAAGRMNTEAFF. The CDR3 DNA sequence: TGCAGCGCTGCGGGACGGATGAACACTGAAGCTTTCTTT. The variable domain in full, with the rest retrieved from reference TRBV29-1 and TRBJ1-1, is SAVISQKPSRDICQRGTSLTIQCQVDSQVTMMFWYRQQPGQSLTLIATANQGSEATYESGFVIDKFPISRPNLTFSTLTVSNMSPEDSSIYLCSAAGRMNTEAFFGQGTRLTVV.

This clonotype was observed a few times. This clone may be a read error of a much larger clone one base away. This chain uses TRBV7-8 with TRBJ2-1; 12 nucleotides agree with TRBD2. The CDR3 has 14 amino acids. Per germline, CDR1 SGHVS and CDR2 FQNEAQ. The CDR3 DNA sequence: TGTGCCGGCAGCCTAGCGGGAGGGTACAATGAGCAGTTCTTC. This codes for CAGSLAGGYNEQFF.

There are a few counts of this clonotype. The chain links TRBV28 to TRBJ2-1; the D call may be TRBD1 or TRBD2 (6 bases each). CDR1 is MDHEN, CDR2 SYDVKM, per germline. The CDR3 extends over 14 amino acids. Trimming pared 8 bases from V and 9 bases from J, leaving 20 bases between. In DNA form, the CDR3 reads TGTGCCAGCGGCAAGGGGGGAGCAGTCGCTGAGCAGTTCTTC. It yields the protein CASGKGGAVAEQFF.

This clonotype has a handful of counts. The CDR3 is CRGESYNEQFF. DNA of the CDR3: TGCAGGGGAGAGTCCTACAATGAGCAGTTCTTC. V is TRBV20-1 and J is TRBJ2-1, with TRBD2 as a possible D gene (5 bases). From germline, CDR1 is DFQATT and CDR2 SNEGSKA (reference sequence). The CDR3 length is 11 residues.

This clonotype was detected ten times or more. This sequence joins TRBV12-5 and TRBJ1-1; possibly TRBD1 for D (6 bases). Trimming left V 6 bases short and J 4 bases short, with 21 bases between. This CDR3 is built from 16 residues. The germline V gene encodes CDR1 LGHNT and CDR2 FRNRAP. The CDR3 nucleotides read TGTGCTAGTGGCCTTTGGTGGGGGCGGAGGCTCACTGAAGCTTTCTTT. It encodes CASGLWWGRRLTEAFF.

This clonotype came up many times. The CDR3 here is CASSSGPNYSYEQYF. For the CDR3, the DNA is TGTGCCAGCAGTTCGGGACCGAACTACTCCTACGAGCAGTACTTC. The V gene is TRBV2, the J gene TRBJ2-7; the D call may be TRBD1 or TRBD2 (5 bases each). V lost 5 bases and J 0 bases, leaving 14 bases between the germline ends. The CDR3 has 15 residues. Germline lookup yields CDR1 SNHLY and CDR2 FYNNEI.